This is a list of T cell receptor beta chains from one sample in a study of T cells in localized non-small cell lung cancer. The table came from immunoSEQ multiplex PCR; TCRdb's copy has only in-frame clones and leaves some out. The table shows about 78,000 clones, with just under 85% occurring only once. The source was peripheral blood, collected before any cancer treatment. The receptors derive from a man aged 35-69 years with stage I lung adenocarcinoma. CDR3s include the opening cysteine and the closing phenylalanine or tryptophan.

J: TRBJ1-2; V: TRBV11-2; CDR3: CASSLVNAGAGYTF
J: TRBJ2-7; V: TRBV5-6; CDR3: CASSLSGGSLYEQYF
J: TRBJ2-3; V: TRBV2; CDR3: CASASEQFSDTQYF
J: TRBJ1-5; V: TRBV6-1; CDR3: CASSIDQPQHF
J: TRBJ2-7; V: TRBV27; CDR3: CASRPGVTYEQYF
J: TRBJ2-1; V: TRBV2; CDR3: CASSVEQGGDEQFF
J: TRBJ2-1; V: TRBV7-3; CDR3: CASSGGGSSYNEQFF
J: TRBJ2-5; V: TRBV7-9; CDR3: CASSLVAGERETQYF
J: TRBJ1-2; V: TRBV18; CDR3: CASSRVGDRGGYTF
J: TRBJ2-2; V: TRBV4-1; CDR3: CASSQDQEAGETPGNTGELFF
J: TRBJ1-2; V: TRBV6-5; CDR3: CASSLTGDGYTF
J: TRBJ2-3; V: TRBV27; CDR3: CASSLSAGGATDTQYF
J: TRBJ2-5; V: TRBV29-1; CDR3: CSVESGGGSETQYF
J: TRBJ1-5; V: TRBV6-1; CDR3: CASSDLQGARQPQHF
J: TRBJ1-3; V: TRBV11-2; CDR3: CASSPRRANTIYF
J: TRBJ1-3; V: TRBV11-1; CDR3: CASSSQGGLSGNTIYF
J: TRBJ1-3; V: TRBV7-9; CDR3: CASSPGAGSSGNTIYF
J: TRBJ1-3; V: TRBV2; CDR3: CASTLGGAAGNTIYF
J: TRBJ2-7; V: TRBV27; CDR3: CASSLGYSYEQYF
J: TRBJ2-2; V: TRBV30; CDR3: CAWKSGGASAGELFF
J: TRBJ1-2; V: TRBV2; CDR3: CASKGLGGYTF
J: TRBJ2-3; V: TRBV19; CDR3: CATSPWTSGYTDTQYF
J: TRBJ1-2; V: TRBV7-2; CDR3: CASSQRSGIGGYTF
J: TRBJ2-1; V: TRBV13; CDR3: CASSLEGLRPINEQFF
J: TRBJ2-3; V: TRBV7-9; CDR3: CASSTRLAGTDTQYF
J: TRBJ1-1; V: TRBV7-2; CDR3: CASKPTFLLPGDTEAFF
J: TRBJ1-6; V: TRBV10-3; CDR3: CAIRPDRGGSSYNSPLHF
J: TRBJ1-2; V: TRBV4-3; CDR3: CASSREDSGRLDGYTF
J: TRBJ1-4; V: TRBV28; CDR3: CASKDRGSEKLFF
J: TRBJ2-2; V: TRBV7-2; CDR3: CASSPYPLLAANTGELFF
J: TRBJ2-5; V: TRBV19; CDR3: CASRRTGGVETQYF
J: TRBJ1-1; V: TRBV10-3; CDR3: CAINYDGSNTEAFF
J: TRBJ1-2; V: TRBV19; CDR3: CASGRQGPYGYTF
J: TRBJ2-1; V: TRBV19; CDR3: CASSSTTDYNEQFF
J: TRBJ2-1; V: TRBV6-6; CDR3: CASRPEGLIIHEQFF
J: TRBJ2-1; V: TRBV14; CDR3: CASSKRREQFF
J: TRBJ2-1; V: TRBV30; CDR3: CAWAAGGLRSYNEQFF
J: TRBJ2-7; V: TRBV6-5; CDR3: CASSYLGQGHEQYF
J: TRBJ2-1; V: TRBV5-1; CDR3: CASSWGLGSSYNEQFF
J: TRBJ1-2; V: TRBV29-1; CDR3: CSVGSGGGYTF
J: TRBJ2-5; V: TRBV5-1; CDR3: CASGGSGSGETQYF
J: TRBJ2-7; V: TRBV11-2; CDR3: CASSLTSGGARYEQYF
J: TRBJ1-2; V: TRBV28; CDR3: CASSLLQRYGYTF
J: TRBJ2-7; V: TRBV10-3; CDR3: CAISERREQYF
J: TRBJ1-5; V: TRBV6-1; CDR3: CASNNPNTAEPQHF
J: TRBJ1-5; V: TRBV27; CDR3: CASSRSSNQPQHF
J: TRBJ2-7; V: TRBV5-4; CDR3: CASSPGTSGPTYEQYF
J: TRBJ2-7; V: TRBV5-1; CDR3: CASSLGDGVYEQYF
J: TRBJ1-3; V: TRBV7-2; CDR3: CASSLAPDSPGNTIYF
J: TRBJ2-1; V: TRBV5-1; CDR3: CASSLGIAGSYNEQFF
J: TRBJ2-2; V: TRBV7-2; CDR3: CASSSGQGTAGELFF
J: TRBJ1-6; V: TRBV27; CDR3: CASTDSRVLHF
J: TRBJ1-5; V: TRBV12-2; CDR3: CASRRRTGGRSQPQHF
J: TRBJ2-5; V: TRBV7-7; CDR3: CASSLGGPGLQYF
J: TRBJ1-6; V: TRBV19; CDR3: CASRVGTGVSPLHF